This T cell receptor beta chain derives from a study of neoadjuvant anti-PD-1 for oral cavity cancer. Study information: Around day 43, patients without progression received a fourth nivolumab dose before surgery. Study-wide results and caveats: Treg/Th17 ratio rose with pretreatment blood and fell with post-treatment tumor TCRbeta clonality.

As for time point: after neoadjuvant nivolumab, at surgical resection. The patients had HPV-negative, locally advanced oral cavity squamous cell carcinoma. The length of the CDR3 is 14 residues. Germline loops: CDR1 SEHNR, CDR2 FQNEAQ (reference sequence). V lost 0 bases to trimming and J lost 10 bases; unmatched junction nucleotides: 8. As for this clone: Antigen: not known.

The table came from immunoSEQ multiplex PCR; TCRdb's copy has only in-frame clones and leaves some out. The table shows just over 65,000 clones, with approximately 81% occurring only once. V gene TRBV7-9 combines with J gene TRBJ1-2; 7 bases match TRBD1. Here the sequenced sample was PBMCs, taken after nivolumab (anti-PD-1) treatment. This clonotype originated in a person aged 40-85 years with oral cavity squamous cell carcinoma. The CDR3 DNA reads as TGTGCCAGCAGCTTAGCTCAGGGGGGGCTGCCCTACACCTTC. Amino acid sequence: CASSLAQGGLPYTF.